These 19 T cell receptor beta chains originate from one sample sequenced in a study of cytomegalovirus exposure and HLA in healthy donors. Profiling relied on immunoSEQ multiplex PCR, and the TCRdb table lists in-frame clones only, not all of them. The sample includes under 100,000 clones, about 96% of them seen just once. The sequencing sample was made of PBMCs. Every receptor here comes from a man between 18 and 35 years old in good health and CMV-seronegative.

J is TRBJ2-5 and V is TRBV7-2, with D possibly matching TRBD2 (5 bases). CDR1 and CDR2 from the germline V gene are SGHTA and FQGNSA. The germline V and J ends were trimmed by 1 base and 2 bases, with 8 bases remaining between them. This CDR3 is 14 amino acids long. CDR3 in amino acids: CASSLGLAQETQYF. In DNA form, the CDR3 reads TGTGCCAGCAGCTTAGGTCTAGCTCAAGAGACCCAGTACTTC.

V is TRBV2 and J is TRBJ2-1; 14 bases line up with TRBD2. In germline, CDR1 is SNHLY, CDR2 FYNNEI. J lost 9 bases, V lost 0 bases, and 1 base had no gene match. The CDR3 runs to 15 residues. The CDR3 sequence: CASSEAGLAGVEQFF. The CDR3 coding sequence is TGTGCCAGCAGTGAAGCGGGACTAGCGGGAGTTGAGCAGTTCTTC. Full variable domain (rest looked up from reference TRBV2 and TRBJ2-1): EPEVTQTPSHQVTQMGQEVILRCVPISNHLYFYWYRQILGQKVEFLVSFYNNEISEKSEIFDDQFSVERPDGSNFTLKIRSTKLEDSAMYFCASSEAGLAGVEQFFGPGTRLTVL.

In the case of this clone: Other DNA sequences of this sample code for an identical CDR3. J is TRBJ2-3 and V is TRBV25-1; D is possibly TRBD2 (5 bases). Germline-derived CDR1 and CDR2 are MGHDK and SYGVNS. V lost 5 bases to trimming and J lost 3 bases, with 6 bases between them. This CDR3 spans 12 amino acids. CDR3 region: CASSRGTDTQYF. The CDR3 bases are TGTGCCAGCAGTAGAGGGACAGATACGCAGTATTTT.

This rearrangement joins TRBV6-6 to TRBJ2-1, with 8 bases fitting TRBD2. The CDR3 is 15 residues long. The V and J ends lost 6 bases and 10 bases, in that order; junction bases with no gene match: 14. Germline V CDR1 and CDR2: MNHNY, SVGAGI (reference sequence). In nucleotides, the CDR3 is TGTGCCAGCAGCCGACTTGTGGGACTAGTCGGCGAGCAGTTCTTC. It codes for CASSRLVGLVGEQFF.

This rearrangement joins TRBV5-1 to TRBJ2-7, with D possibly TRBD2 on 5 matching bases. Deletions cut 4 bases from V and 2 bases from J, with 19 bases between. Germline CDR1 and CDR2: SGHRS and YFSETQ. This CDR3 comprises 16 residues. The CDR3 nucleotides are TGCGCCAGCAGCCTCAGTACGGACCGGGATACCTACGAGCAGTACTTC. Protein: CASSLSTDRDTYEQYF.

CDR3 amino acids: CASNRRREGQDTQYF. The CDR3 coding sequence is TGTGCCAGCAACCGTCGCCGGGAGGGCCAAGATACGCAGTATTTT. V gene TRBV5-4 combines with J gene TRBJ2-3, with 8 bases that match TRBD2. CDR3 length: 15 amino acids. With V trimmed by 6 bases and J by 5 bases, 11 bases remained unmatched. Germline V CDR1 and CDR2: SGHNT, YYREEE (reference sequence).

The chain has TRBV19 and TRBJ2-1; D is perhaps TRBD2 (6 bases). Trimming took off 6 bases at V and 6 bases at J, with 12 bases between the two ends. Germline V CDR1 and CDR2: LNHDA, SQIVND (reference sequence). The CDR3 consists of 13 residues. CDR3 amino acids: CASRSGLINEQFF. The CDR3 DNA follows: TGTGCCAGTAGGTCGGGACTTATCAATGAGCAGTTCTTC.

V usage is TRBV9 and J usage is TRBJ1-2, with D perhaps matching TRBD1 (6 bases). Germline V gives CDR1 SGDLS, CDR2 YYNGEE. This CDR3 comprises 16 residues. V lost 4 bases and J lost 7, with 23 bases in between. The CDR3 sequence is CASSPGRGGRLRGYTF. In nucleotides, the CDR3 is TGTGCCAGCAGCCCCGGGCGGGGGGGGCGCCTCCGTGGCTACACCTTC.

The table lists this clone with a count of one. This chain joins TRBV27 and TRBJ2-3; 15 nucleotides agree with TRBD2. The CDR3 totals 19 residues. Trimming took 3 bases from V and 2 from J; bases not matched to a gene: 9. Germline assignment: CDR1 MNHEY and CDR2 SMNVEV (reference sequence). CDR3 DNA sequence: TGTGCCAGCAGTTTCTCAGGACTAGCGGGAGGGCCGTTCACAGATACGCAGTATTTT. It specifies CASSFSGLAGGPFTDTQYF.

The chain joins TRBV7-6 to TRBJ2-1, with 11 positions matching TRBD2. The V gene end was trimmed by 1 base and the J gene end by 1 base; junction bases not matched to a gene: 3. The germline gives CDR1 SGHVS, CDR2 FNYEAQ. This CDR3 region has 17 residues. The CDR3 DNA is TGTGCCAGCAGCTTAGTTACTAGCGGGAGTTCCTACAATGAGCAGTTCTTC. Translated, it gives CASSLVTSGSSYNEQFF.

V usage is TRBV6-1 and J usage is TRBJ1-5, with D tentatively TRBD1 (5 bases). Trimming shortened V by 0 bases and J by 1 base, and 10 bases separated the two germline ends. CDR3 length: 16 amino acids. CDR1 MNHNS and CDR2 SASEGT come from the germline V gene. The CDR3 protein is CASSEAMTVSNQPQHF. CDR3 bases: TGTGCCAGCAGTGAAGCCATGACAGTGAGCAATCAGCCCCAGCATTTT.

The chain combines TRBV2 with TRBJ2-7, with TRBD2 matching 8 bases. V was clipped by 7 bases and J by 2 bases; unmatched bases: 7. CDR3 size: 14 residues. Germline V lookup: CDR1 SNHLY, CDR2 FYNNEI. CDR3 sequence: CASILRGGPYEQYF. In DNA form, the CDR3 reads TGTGCCAGCATTCTCCGGGGGGGACCCTACGAGCAGTACTTC.

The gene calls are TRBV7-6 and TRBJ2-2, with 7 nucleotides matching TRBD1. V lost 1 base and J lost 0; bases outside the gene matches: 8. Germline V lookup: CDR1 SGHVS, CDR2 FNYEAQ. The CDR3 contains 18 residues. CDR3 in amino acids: CASSLGTGERPNTGELFF. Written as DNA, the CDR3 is TGTGCCAGCAGCTTAGGGACAGGAGAGCGACCGAACACCGGGGAGCTGTTTTTT. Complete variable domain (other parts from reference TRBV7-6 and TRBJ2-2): GAGVSQSPRYKVTKRGQDVALRCDPISGHVSLYWYRQALGQGPEFLTYFNYEAQQDKSGLPNDRFSAERPEGSISTLTIQRTEQRDSAMYRCASSLGTGERPNTGELFFGEGSRLTVL.

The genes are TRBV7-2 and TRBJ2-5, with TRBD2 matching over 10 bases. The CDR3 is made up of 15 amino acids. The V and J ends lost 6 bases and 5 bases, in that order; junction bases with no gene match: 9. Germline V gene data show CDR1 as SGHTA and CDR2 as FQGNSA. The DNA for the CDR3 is TGTGCCAGCAGTCGGCCGGGACTAGCGTGGGAGACCCAGTACTTC. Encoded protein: CASSRPGLAWETQYF.

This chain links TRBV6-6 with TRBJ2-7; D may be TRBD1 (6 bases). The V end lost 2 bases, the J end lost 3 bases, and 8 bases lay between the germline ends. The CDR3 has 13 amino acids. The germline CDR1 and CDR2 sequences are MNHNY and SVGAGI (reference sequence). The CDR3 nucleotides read TGTGCCAGCAGTTACCGGGACAACTACGAGCAGTACTTC. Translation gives CASSYRDNYEQYF.

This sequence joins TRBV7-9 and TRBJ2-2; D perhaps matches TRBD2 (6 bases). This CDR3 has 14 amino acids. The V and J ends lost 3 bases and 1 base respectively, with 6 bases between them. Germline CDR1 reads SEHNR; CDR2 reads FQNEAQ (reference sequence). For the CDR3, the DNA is TGTGCCAGCAGCTTGGGGGGGAACACCGGGGAGCTGTTTTTT. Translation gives CASSLGGNTGELFF. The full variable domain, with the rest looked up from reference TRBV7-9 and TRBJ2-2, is DTGVSQNPRHKITKRGQNVTFRCDPISEHNRLYWYRQTLGQGPEFLTYFQNEAQLEKSRLLSDRFSAERPKGSFSTLEIQRTEQGDSAMYLCASSLGGNTGELFFGEGSRLTVL.

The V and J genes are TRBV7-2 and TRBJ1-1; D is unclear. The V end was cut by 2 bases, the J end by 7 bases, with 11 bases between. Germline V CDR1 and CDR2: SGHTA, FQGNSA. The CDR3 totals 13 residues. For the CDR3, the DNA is TGTGCCAGCAGCTTACGAGGAGATCTTGAAGCTTTCTTT. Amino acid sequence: CASSLRGDLEAFF.

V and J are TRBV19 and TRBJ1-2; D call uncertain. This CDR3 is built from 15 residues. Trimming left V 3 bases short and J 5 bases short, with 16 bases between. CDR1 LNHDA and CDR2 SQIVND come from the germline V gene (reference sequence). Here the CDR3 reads CASSMGPAGQYGYTF. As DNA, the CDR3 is TGTGCCAGTAGTATGGGCCCGGCAGGTCAATATGGCTACACCTTC.

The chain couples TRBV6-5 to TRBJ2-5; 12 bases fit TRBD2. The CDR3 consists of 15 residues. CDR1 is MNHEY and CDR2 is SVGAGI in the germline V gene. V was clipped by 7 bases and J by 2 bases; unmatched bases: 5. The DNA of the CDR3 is TGTGCCAGCAATAGACTAGCGGGGGATCAAGAGACCCAGTACTTC. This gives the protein CASNRLAGDQETQYF.